The source of this T cell receptor (beta chain) is a study of blood T cells in healthy people across ages. Germline CDR1 reads SGHTA; CDR2 reads FQGNSA. V dropped 5 bases and J dropped 1 base, with 12 bases sitting between them. The CDR3 runs to 14 residues. PCR was performed a second time for about 7 to 12 cycles using a sample-barcoded 5' primer and a J-beta primer mix. TCRdb processed the 5' RACE reads anew with MiXCR; each CDR3 protein has one entry. The sample yields about 680,000 distinct CDR3 sequences, around half seen once. The receptor comes from an older woman in good health. The source material was blood. The gene calls are TRBV7-2 and TRBJ2-7, with D tentatively TRBD1 or TRBD2 (5 bases each). Written as DNA, the CDR3 is TGTGCCAGCAGCCCAGTCGGGGCGTCCTACGAGCAGTACTTC. Translated, it gives CASSPVGASYEQYF. The whole variable domain, remainder taken from reference TRBV7-2 and TRBJ2-7, is GAGVSQSPSNKVTEKGKDVELRCDPISGHTALYWYRQSLGQGLEFLIYFQGNSAPDKSGLPSDRFSAERTGGSVSTLTIQRTQQEDSAVYLCASSPVGASYEQYFGPGTRLTVT.